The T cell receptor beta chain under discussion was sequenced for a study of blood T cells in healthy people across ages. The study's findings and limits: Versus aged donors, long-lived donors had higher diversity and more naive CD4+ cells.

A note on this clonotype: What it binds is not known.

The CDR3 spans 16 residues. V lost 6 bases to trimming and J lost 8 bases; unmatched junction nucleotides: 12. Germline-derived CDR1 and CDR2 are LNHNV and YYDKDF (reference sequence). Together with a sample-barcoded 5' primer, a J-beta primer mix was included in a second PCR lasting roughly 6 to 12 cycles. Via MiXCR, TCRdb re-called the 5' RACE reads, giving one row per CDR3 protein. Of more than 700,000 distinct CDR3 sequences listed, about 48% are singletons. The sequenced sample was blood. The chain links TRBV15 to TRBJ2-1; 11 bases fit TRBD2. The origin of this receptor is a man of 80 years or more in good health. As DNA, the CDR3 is TGTGCCACCAGTCGAGAGGCGGTAGCGGGAGGGCATGAGCAGTTCTTC. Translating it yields CATSREAVAGGHEQFF.